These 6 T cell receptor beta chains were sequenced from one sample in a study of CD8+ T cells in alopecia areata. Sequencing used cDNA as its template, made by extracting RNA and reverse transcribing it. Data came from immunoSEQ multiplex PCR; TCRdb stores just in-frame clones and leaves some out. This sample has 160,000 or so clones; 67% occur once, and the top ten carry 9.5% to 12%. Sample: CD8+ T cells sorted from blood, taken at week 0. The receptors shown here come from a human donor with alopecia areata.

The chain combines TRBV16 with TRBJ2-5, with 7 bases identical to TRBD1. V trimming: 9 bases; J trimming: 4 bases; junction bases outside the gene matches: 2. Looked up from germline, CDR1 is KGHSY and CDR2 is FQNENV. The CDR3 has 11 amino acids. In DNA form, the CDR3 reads TGTGCCAGTGGGACAGCAGAGACCCAGTACTTC. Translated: CASGTAETQYF.

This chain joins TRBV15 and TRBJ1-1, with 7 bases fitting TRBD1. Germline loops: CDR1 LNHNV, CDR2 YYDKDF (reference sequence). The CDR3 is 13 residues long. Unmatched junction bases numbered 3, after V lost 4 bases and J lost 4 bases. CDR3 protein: CATSIPGGTEAFF. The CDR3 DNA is TGTGCCACCAGCATTCCAGGGGGCACTGAAGCTTTCTTT.

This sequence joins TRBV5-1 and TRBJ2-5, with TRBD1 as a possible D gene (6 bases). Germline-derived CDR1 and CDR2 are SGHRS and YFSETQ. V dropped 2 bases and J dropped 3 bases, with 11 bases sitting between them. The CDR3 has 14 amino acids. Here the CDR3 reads CASSFHEGEETQYF. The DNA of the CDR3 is TGCGCCAGCAGCTTCCATGAGGGGGAAGAGACCCAGTACTTC.

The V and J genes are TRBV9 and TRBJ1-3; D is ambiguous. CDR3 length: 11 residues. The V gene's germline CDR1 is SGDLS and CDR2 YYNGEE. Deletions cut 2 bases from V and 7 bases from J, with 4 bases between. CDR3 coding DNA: TGTGCCAGCAGCGTTGGGAACACCATATATTTT. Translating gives CASSVGNTIYF.

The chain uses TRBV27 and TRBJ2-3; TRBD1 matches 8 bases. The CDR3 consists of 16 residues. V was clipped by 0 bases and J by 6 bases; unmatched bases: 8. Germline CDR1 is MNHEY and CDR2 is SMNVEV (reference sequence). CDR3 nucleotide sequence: TGTGCCAGCAGTTTATCGGGCAGGGGGCTCGGGGATACGCAGTATTTT. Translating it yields CASSLSGRGLGDTQYF.

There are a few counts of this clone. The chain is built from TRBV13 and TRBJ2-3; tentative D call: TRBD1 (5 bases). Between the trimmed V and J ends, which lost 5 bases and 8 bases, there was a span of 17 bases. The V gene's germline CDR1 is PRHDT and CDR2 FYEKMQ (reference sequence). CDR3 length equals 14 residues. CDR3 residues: CASSLRQGAATQYF. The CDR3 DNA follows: TGTGCCAGCAGCCTACGTCAGGGCGCGGCTACGCAGTATTTT.